This TCR beta chain is drawn from a study of shared T cell receptors in the human thymus (dated by TCRdb to the early 2020s). Notes on the research overall: The study examined how self-reactive, shared T-cell receptor alpha chains are generated in the human thymus.

Libraries were prepared through the immunoSEQ multiplex PCR assay. Imported from immuneACCESS, the table was reduced by TCRdb to in-frame sequences with V and J called. These copies leave out some clones; in studies compared against another copy, an unresolved V gene accounts for under half, and the cause of the remainder is not known. Present in this sample are hundreds of thousands of clones, around 95% of which were seen just once. The ten largest clones add up to approximately 0.018% of the sample. Reading the germline V gene (reference sequence) gives CDR1 LNHDA and CDR2 SQIVND. V is shortened by 7 bases, J by 4 bases, and the region joining them spans 11 bases. The CDR3 runs 13 amino acids, cysteine and phenylalanine included. Only CDR3 DNA remains: 39 bases, in frame from the first base. Comment on this clone: Its antigen is still unknown. Nothing much larger sits one base from this clone, and base qualities are not available.

The clonotype comes from a human donor. The sequencing sample was made of thymocytes. Recombination linked TRBV19 to TRBJ2-1; 5 matching bases give a weak D call of TRBD1. The DNA is TGTGCCAGTAAGGTAAAGGGGTACAATGAGCAGTTCTTC. This sequence encodes CASKVKGYNEQFF. Supplemented by the reference TRBV19 and TRBJ2-1 proteins around the CDR3, the complete variable domain is DGGITQSPKYLFRKEGQNVTLSCEQNLNHDAMYWYRQDPGQGLRLIYYSQIVNDFQKGDIAEGYSVSREKKESFPLTVTSAQKNPTAFYLCASKVKGYNEQFFGPGTRLTVL.